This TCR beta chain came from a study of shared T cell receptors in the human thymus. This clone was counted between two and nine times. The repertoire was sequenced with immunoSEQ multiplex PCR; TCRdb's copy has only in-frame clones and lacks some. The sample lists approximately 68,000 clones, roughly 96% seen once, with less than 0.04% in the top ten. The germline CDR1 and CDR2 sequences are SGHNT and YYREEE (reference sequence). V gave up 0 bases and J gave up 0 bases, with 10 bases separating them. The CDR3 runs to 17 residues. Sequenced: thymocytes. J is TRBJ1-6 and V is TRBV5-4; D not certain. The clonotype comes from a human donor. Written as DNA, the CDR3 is TGTGCCAGCAGCTTGGGCCTCCCGAGCTCCTATAATTCACCCCTCCACTTT. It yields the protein CASSLGLPSSYNSPLHF.